This TCR beta chain was obtained from a study of B cell selection in AIRE deficiency. Assay used: immunoSEQ multiplex PCR; TCRdb lists only in-frame clones, some missing. The sample holds tens of thousands of clones; approximately 91% are singletons and the top ten take 1.4%. The CDR3 covers 18 residues. V was clipped by 7 bases and J by 6 bases, with 27 bases between them. Germline V CDR1 and CDR2: SNHLY, FYNNEI. Regulatory T cells were sorted as CD4+CD25hiCD127low/negative. Study-level results: Patient Tconv and Treg cells showed healthy-like TCRBV usage, CDR3 length, diversity. Shared Treg sequences were biased toward short CDR3s with few non-templated nucleotide insertions.

Points on this clone: Its matching antigen is unknown.

This receptor was obtained from a human donor in good health. The sequencing input was CD4+CD25+ Tregs sorted from PBMCs. This chain connects TRBV2 to TRBJ2-2, with D perhaps matching TRBD2 (5 bases). DNA for the CDR3: TGTGCCAGCACTGGCCCTCCGGTGGAGGTGAAAGGAGCCGGGGAGCTGTTTTTT. Residues: CASTGPPVEVKGAGELFF.